A selection of T cell receptor beta chains follows, all from one sample in a study of identical twins. TCRdb analysed the 5' RACE reads with MiXCR anew, one entry per CDR3 protein. The table shows approximately 410,000 distinct CDR3 sequences, with roughly 20% occurring only once. Specimen: naive T cells sorted from blood. The receptor source for this set is a man in his forties or fifties in good health. CDR3s include the opening cysteine and the closing phenylalanine or tryptophan. Each record gives: V gene, clone size, J gene, D gene, CDR3 protein, CDR3 DNA. The D gene is left open where the match is weak. Some rows mark clone size as missing; the rest say once, few, many or name a class of expanded clone.

V gene: TRBV29-1
clone size: NA
J gene: TRBJ2-5
D gene: TRBD1
CDR3 protein: CSVEVLTGGVLETQYF
CDR3 DNA: TGCAGCGTTGAAGTCCTAACAGGGGGCGTCCTGGAGACCCAGTACTTC

V gene: TRBV7-8
clone size: many
J gene: TRBJ2-7
D gene: TRBD1
CDR3 protein: CASSLDSTGGLYEQYF
CDR3 DNA: TGTGCCAGCAGCTTAGACTCGACAGGGGGACTCTACGAGCAGTACTTC

V gene: TRBV7-2
clone size: many
J gene: TRBJ2-5
D gene: TRBD1
CDR3 protein: CASSLGDRVKETQYF
CDR3 DNA: TGTGCCAGCAGCTTAGGGGACAGGGTTAAAGAGACCCAGTACTTC

V gene: TRBV20-1
clone size: many
J gene: TRBJ2-1
D gene: NA
CDR3 protein: CSARDHAGRNEQFF
CDR3 DNA: TGCAGTGCTAGAGATCACGCGGGCCGCAATGAGCAGTTCTTC

V gene: TRBV20-1
clone size: NA
J gene: TRBJ2-1
D gene: NA
CDR3 protein: CSASRDASSYNEQFF
CDR3 DNA: TGCAGTGCGAGTCGGGACGCAAGCTCCTACAATGAGCAGTTCTTC

V gene: TRBV10-3
clone size: NA
J gene: TRBJ2-5
D gene: NA
CDR3 protein: CAISEGPGSQETQYF
CDR3 DNA: TGTGCCATCAGTGAGGGGCCCGGGTCCCAAGAGACCCAGTACTTC

V gene: TRBV5-1
clone size: few
J gene: TRBJ2-7
D gene: TRBD1
CDR3 protein: CASSFRGSTGGEWGLSYEQYF
CDR3 DNA: TGCGCCAGCAGCTTCCGCGGCTCGACAGGGGGCGAATGGGGTCTTTCCTACGAGCAGTACTTC

V gene: TRBV4-3
clone size: few
J gene: TRBJ1-6
D gene: TRBD1
CDR3 protein: CASSQEGTGGSPLHF
CDR3 DNA: TGCGCCAGCAGCCAAGAGGGGACAGGAGGGTCACCCCTCCACTTT

V gene: TRBV5-1
clone size: NA
J gene: TRBJ2-5
D gene: NA
CDR3 protein: CASSLGNAGGQETQYF
CDR3 DNA: TGCGCCAGCAGCTTGGGGAATGCGGGTGGACAAGAGACCCAGTACTTC

V gene: TRBV20-1
clone size: few
J gene: TRBJ2-7
D gene: NA
CDR3 protein: CSASRSGVTYEQYF
CDR3 DNA: TGCAGTGCTAGTCGGTCCGGGGTCACCTACGAGCAGTACTTC

V gene: TRBV7-8
clone size: NA
J gene: TRBJ2-1
D gene: NA
CDR3 protein: CASSLAGVAASYNEQFF
CDR3 DNA: TGTGCCAGCAGCTTAGCGGGGGTAGCGGCCTCCTACAATGAGCAGTTCTTC

V gene: TRBV4-3
clone size: few
J gene: TRBJ1-1
D gene: NA
CDR3 protein: CASSQSTQGYVPEAFF
CDR3 DNA: TGCGCCAGCAGCCAGTCCACTCAGGGGTACGTTCCTGAAGCTTTCTTT

V gene: TRBV4-2
clone size: many
J gene: TRBJ1-1
D gene: NA
CDR3 protein: CASSQDPLSEAFF
CDR3 DNA: TGTGCCAGCAGCCAAGATCCCCTTTCCGAAGCTTTCTTT

V gene: TRBV7-9
clone size: many
J gene: TRBJ2-3
D gene: NA
CDR3 protein: CASSLSPGHPDTQYF
CDR3 DNA: TGTGCCAGCAGCTTAAGTCCAGGGCATCCAGATACGCAGTATTTT

V gene: TRBV20-1
clone size: NA
J gene: TRBJ2-1
D gene: TRBD2
CDR3 protein: CSASDEGGVNEQFF
CDR3 DNA: TGCAGTGCAAGCGATGAGGGAGGGGTCAATGAGCAGTTCTTC

V gene: TRBV12-3/TRBV12-4
clone size: few
J gene: TRBJ2-7
D gene: NA
CDR3 protein: CASSSAQSSYEQYF
CDR3 DNA: TGTGCCAGCAGTAGCGCGCAAAGCTCCTACGAGCAGTACTTC

V gene: TRBV20-1
clone size: NA
J gene: TRBJ2-2
D gene: NA
CDR3 protein: CSARDMGSGNTGELFF
CDR3 DNA: TGCAGTGCTAGAGATATGGGTAGCGGGAACACCGGGGAGCTGTTTTTT

V gene: TRBV29-1
clone size: many
J gene: TRBJ1-1
D gene: NA
CDR3 protein: CSVDGVGNTEAFF
CDR3 DNA: TGCAGCGTTGATGGGGTTGGGAACACTGAAGCTTTCTTT

V gene: TRBV7-8
clone size: many
J gene: TRBJ2-2
D gene: TRBD2
CDR3 protein: CASSAAGGLAGGPNTGELFF
CDR3 DNA: TGTGCCAGCAGCGCAGCCGGGGGACTAGCGGGGGGTCCGAACACCGGGGAGCTGTTTTTT

V gene: TRBV6-5
clone size: NA
J gene: TRBJ2-1
D gene: NA
CDR3 protein: CASSNFRISRDDEGEQFF
CDR3 DNA: TGTGCCAGCAGTAACTTCCGTATTAGTCGGGACGACGAGGGTGAGCAGTTCTTC

V gene: TRBV5-1
clone size: many
J gene: TRBJ2-3
D gene: NA
CDR3 protein: CASSLNRGAALNTQYF
CDR3 DNA: TGCGCCAGCAGCTTGAACCGGGGGGCCGCGTTGAATACGCAGTATTTT

V gene: TRBV27
clone size: NA
J gene: TRBJ1-6
D gene: TRBD1
CDR3 protein: CASSNYRTGDSPLHF
CDR3 DNA: TGTGCCAGCAGCAATTATCGGACAGGGGACTCACCCCTCCACTTT

V gene: TRBV25-1
clone size: few
J gene: TRBJ2-3
D gene: NA
CDR3 protein: CASSGGMDTQYF
CDR3 DNA: TGTGCCAGCAGTGGGGGTATGGATACGCAGTATTTT

V gene: TRBV3-1
clone size: NA
J gene: TRBJ2-1
D gene: NA
CDR3 protein: CASSQERHAYNEQFF
CDR3 DNA: TGTGCCAGCAGCCAAGAGCGACATGCCTACAATGAGCAGTTCTTC

V gene: TRBV29-1
clone size: many
J gene: TRBJ2-7
D gene: NA
CDR3 protein: CSVEEGPEQYF
CDR3 DNA: TGCAGCGTTGAAGAGGGACCCGAGCAGTACTTC

V gene: TRBV10-3
clone size: many
J gene: TRBJ2-7
D gene: NA
CDR3 protein: CAISDHSYEQYF
CDR3 DNA: TGTGCCATCAGCGATCACAGCTACGAGCAGTACTTC

V gene: TRBV28
clone size: few
J gene: TRBJ2-4
D gene: TRBD2
CDR3 protein: CASSSQLAIAKNIQYF
CDR3 DNA: TGTGCCAGCAGTTCACAACTAGCGATAGCCAAAAACATTCAGTACTTC

V gene: TRBV28
clone size: few
J gene: TRBJ2-5
D gene: NA
CDR3 protein: CASSSPPSRGETQYF
CDR3 DNA: TGTGCCAGCAGTTCTCCCCCCTCCCGCGGGGAGACCCAGTACTTC

V gene: TRBV9
clone size: few
J gene: TRBJ2-1
D gene: NA
CDR3 protein: CASSVAAANSYNEQFF
CDR3 DNA: TGTGCCAGCAGCGTAGCTGCGGCAAACTCCTACAATGAGCAGTTCTTC

V gene: TRBV7-2
clone size: NA
J gene: TRBJ1-4
D gene: NA
CDR3 protein: CASRPNRATNEKLFF
CDR3 DNA: TGTGCCAGCAGACCAAACAGGGCAACTAATGAAAAACTGTTTTTT

V gene: TRBV4-1
clone size: NA
J gene: TRBJ2-5
D gene: TRBD2
CDR3 protein: CASSPGGLAGVQTQYF
CDR3 DNA: TGCGCCAGCAGCCCAGGAGGACTAGCGGGTGTTCAGACCCAGTACTTC

V gene: TRBV14
clone size: many
J gene: TRBJ2-5
D gene: TRBD1
CDR3 protein: CASSQGATGTKETQYF
CDR3 DNA: TGTGCCAGCAGCCAAGGGGCGACAGGGACAAAAGAGACCCAGTACTTC

V gene: TRBV15
clone size: NA
J gene: TRBJ2-6
D gene: NA
CDR3 protein: CATRGTGTGANVLTF
CDR3 DNA: TGTGCCACCAGAGGGACGGGGACTGGGGCCAACGTCCTGACTTTC

V gene: TRBV15
clone size: few
J gene: TRBJ2-7
D gene: NA
CDR3 protein: CATSRDDYEQYF
CDR3 DNA: TGTGCCACCAGCAGAGATGACTACGAGCAGTACTTC

V gene: TRBV20-1
clone size: few
J gene: TRBJ1-5
D gene: NA
CDR3 protein: CSARAGDQPQHF
CDR3 DNA: TGCAGTGCTAGAGCGGGAGACCAGCCCCAGCATTTT

V gene: TRBV7-2
clone size: NA
J gene: TRBJ2-1
D gene: TRBD2
CDR3 protein: CASRKLAGEVYNEQFF
CDR3 DNA: TGTGCCAGCAGAAAACTAGCGGGAGAGGTCTACAATGAGCAGTTCTTC

V gene: TRBV4-3
clone size: NA
J gene: TRBJ2-1
D gene: NA
CDR3 protein: CASSHQGYNEQFF
CDR3 DNA: TGCGCCAGCAGCCATCAGGGTTACAATGAGCAGTTCTTC

V gene: TRBV28
clone size: few
J gene: TRBJ2-7
D gene: NA
CDR3 protein: CASSSLWAASYEQYF
CDR3 DNA: TGTGCCAGCAGTAGCCTTTGGGCAGCCTCCTACGAGCAGTACTTC

V gene: TRBV5-1
clone size: few
J gene: TRBJ1-1
D gene: NA
CDR3 protein: CASTKEGQVVTEAFF
CDR3 DNA: TGCGCCAGCACTAAGGAGGGGCAGGTGGTTACTGAAGCTTTCTTT

V gene: TRBV4-1
clone size: few
J gene: TRBJ2-4
D gene: NA
CDR3 protein: CASSQDTDKKNIQYF
CDR3 DNA: TGCGCCAGCAGCCAAGATACGGACAAAAAAAACATTCAGTACTTC

V gene: TRBV3-1
clone size: NA
J gene: TRBJ1-1
D gene: NA
CDR3 protein: CASSQGGHTEAFF
CDR3 DNA: TGTGCCAGCAGCCAAGGCGGTCACACTGAAGCTTTCTTT

V gene: TRBV20-1
clone size: many
J gene: TRBJ2-4
D gene: NA
CDR3 protein: CSMLREDTQYF
CDR3 DNA: TGCAGCATGTTGAGGGAGGATACGCAGTACTTC

V gene: TRBV5-1
clone size: once
J gene: TRBJ2-7
D gene: NA
CDR3 protein: CASSLEGPRRYEQYF
CDR3 DNA: TGCGCCAGCAGCTTGGAGGGACCGAGGAGGTACGAGCAGTACTTC

V gene: TRBV5-6
clone size: many
J gene: TRBJ2-5
D gene: NA
CDR3 protein: CASGIGTSQETQYF
CDR3 DNA: TGTGCCAGCGGCATCGGGACCTCACAAGAGACCCAGTACTTC

V gene: TRBV25-1
clone size: few
J gene: TRBJ2-1
D gene: TRBD2
CDR3 protein: CASSRTASGSSYNEQFF
CDR3 DNA: TGTGCCAGCAGTCGAACGGCTAGCGGGAGCTCCTACAATGAGCAGTTCTTC